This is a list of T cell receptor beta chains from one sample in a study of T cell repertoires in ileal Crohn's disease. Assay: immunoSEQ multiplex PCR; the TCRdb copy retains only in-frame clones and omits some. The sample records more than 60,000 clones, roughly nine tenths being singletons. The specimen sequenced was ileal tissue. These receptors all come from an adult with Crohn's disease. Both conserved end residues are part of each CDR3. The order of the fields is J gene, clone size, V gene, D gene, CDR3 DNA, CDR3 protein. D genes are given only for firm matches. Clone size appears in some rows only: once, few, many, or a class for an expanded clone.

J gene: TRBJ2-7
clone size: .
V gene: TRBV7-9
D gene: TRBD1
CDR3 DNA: TGTGCCAGCCAAGACAGGGGACGCCACGAGCAGTACTTC
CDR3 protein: CASQDRGRHEQYF

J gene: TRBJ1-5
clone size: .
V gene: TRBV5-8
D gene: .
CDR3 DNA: TGTGCCAGCAGCCGGGACGGGGGTAGGCAGCCCCAGCATTTT
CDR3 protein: CASSRDGGRQPQHF

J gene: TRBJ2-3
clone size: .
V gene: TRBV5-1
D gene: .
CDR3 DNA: TGCGCCAGCATCCGCGGGGACCTTCAAGGGGATACGCAGTATTTT
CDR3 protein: CASIRGDLQGDTQYF

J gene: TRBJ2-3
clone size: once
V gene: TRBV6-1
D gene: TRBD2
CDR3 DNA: TGTGCCAGCAGCCGAGCGGGAGCGAGGACAGATACGCAGTATTTT
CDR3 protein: CASSRAGARTDTQYF

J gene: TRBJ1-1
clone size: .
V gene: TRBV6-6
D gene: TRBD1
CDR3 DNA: TGTGCCAGCAGTCGCCGACAGGGAGATCATACTGAAGCTTTCTTT
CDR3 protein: CASSRRQGDHTEAFF

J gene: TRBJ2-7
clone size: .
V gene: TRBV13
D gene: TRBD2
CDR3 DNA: TGTGCCAGCAGCTACCGTAGCGGGCCGAGCTACGAGCAGTACTTC
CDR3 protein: CASSYRSGPSYEQYF

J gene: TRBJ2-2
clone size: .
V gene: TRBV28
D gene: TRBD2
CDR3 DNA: TGTGCCAGCAGCCGGGGGGGACGACACACCGGGGAGCTGTTTTTT
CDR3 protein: CASSRGGRHTGELFF

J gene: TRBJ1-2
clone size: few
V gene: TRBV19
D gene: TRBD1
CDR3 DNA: TGTGCCAGTAGCTCGACAGGGGGAAAATCCGGCGGCGGCTACACCTTC
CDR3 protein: CASSSTGGKSGGGYTF

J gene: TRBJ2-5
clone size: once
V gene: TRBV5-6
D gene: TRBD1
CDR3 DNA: TGTGCCAGCAGCTGGGGACAGGGGCAAGAGACCCAGTACTTC
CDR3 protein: CASSWGQGQETQYF

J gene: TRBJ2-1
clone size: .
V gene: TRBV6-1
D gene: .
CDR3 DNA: TGTGCCAGCAGGCCTACCCTCCCTTACAATGAGCAGTTCTTC
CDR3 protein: CASRPTLPYNEQFF

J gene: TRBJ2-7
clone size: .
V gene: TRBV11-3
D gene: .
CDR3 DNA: TGTGCCAGCAGCTTACTTAGGGACATCTCCTACGAGCAGTACTTC
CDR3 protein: CASSLLRDISYEQYF

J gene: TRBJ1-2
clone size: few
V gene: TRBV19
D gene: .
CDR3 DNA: TGTGCCAGTAGTACAGGGTCCCTGTTCTATGGCTACACCTTC
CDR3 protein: CASSTGSLFYGYTF

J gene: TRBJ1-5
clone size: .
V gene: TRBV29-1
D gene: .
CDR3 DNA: TGCAGCGTTGGAACAGAAAATCAGCCCCAGCATTTT
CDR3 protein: CSVGTENQPQHF

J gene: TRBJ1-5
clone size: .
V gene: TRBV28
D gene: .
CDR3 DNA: TGTGCCAGCAGTTTAAGCATCTATAGCAATCAGCCCCAGCATTTT
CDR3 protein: CASSLSIYSNQPQHF

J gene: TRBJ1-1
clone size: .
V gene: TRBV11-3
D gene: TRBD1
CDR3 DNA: TGTGCCAGCAGCTTCGGACAGGGGGCGGAAGCTTTCTTT
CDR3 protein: CASSFGQGAEAFF

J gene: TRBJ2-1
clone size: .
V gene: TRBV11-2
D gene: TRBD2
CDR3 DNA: TGTGCCAGCAGCCCTCGAGCGGGAGGGTATGAGCAGTTCTTC
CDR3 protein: CASSPRAGGYEQFF

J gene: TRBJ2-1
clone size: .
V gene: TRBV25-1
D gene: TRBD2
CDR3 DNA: TGTGCCAGCAGTCTCGGGGCCAGCGGGATCAACAATGAGCAGTTCTTC
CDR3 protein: CASSLGASGINNEQFF

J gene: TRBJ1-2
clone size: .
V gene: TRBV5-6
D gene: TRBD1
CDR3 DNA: TGTGCCAGCAGCCTGAAGGGGGCGCATGGCTACACCTTC
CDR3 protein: CASSLKGAHGYTF

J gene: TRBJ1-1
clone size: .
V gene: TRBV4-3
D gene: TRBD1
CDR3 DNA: TGCGCCAGCAGCCGGGACAGTAACGGTGAAGCTTTCTTT
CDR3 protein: CASSRDSNGEAFF

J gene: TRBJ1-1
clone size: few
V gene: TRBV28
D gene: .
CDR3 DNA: TGTGCCACCAACAAAGGGGGCACTGAAGCTTTCTTT
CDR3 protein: CATNKGGTEAFF

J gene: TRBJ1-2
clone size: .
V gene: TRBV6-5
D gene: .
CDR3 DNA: TGTGCCAGCAGAATACAGCCTAACTATGGCTACACCTTC
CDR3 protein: CASRIQPNYGYTF

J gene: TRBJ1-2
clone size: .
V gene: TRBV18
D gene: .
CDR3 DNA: TGTGCCAGCTCACCCGACAGCAACTATGGCTACACCTTC
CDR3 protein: CASSPDSNYGYTF

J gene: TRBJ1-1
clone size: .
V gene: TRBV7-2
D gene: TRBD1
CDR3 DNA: TGTGCCAGCACCCTTGACAGGGGGCGCCGGGGGACTGAAGCTTTCTTT
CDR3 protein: CASTLDRGRRGTEAFF

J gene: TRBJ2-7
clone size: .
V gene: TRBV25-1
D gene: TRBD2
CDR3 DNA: TGTGCCAGCAGTGAATTGCGGGGGAGCTCCTACGAGCAGTACTTC
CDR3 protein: CASSELRGSSYEQYF

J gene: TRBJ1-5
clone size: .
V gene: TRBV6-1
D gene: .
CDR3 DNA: TGTGCCAGCAGTGAACAGGGAGGTAATCAGCCCCAGCATTTT
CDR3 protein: CASSEQGGNQPQHF

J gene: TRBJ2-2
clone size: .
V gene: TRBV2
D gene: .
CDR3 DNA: TGTGCCAGCAGTGTTTCCGACAGAGACGCGAACACCGGGGAGCTGTTTTTT
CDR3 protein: CASSVSDRDANTGELFF

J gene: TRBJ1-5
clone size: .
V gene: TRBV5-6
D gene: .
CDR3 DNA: TGTGCCAGCAGCTACCGGTCGGGTCTTAGCAATCAGCCCCAGCATTTT
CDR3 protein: CASSYRSGLSNQPQHF

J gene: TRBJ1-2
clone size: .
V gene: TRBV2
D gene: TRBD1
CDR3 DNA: TGTGCCAGCAGTACAACCATACAGACAGGGGATGGCTACACCTTC
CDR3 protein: CASSTTIQTGDGYTF

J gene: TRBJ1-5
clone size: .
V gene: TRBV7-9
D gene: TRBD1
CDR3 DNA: TGTGCCAGCAGCTACGGGACAGCTGCTAGCAATCAGCCCCAGCATTTT
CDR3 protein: CASSYGTAASNQPQHF

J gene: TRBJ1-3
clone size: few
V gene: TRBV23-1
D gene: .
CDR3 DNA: TGCGCCAGCAGTCAATCGCAGGTGTCTGGAAACACCATATATTTT
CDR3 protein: CASSQSQVSGNTIYF

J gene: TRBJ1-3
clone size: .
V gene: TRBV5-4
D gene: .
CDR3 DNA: TGTGCCAGCAGCTTGTCCGCAGGGTTCTCTGGAAACACCATATATTTT
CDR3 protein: CASSLSAGFSGNTIYF

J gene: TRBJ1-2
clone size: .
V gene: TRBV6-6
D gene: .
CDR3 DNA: TGTGCCAGCAGAGGACAGTCGTATCGCTACACCTTC
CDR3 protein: CASRGQSYRYTF

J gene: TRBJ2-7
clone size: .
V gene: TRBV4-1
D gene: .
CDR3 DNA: TGCGCCAGCAGCCAAGAAGGCCAGGGTGGCTACGAGCAGTACTTC
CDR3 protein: CASSQEGQGGYEQYF

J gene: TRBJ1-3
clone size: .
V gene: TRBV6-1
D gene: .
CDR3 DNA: TGTGCCAGCAGTGAAGCAGGAGGCCGGCGCGGATATTTT
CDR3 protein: CASSEAGGRRGYF

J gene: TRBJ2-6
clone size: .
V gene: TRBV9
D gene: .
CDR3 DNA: TGTGCCAGCAGCGTAGCTCAGGACAACTCTGGGGCCAACGTCCTGACTTTC
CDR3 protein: CASSVAQDNSGANVLTF

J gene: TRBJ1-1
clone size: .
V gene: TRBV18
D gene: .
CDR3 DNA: TGTGCCAGCTCACCCGGGGGGATCGCTGAAGCTTTCTTT
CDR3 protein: CASSPGGIAEAFF

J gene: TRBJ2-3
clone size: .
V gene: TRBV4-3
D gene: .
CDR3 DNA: TGCGCCAGCAGCCGGGACTTTCCAGATACGCAGTATTTT
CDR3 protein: CASSRDFPDTQYF

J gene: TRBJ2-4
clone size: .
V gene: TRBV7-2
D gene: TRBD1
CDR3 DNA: TGTGCCAGCAGCGAAAGACAGGGTTTCCGGAGCATTCAGTACTTC
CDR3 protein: CASSERQGFRSIQYF

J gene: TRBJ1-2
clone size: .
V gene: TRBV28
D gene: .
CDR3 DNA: TGTGCCAGCAGCGTCCCGGACTCCTTCTATGGCTACACCTTC
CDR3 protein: CASSVPDSFYGYTF

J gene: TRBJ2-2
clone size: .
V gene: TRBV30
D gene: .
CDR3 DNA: TGTGCGTCAGACACCGGGGAGCTGTTTTTT
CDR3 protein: CASDTGELFF